This T cell receptor beta chain is from a study of cytomegalovirus exposure and HLA in healthy donors. Study background: Genetic ancestry analysis placed over 75% of the roughly 400 donors that were genotyped in the Caucasian-associated cluster. Points from the study as a whole: According to an earlier analysis, most TCR beta V segments yielded productive rearrangements about 87% or about 30% of the time.

Note on this clone: Antigen specificity is unknown.

Germline V gene sequence: CDR1 MNHEY, CDR2 SMNVEV (reference sequence). The CDR3 totals 15 residues. J gave up 5 bases and V 5 bases, and 6 bases lay outside the gene matches. It was with 60 Vbeta and 13 Jbeta primers that the PCR ran. Clones were sequenced by immunoSEQ multiplex PCR, and TCRdb holds only the in-frame ones, with some missing. Among 110,000 to 150,000 clones listed, around 80% were seen once. Sequencing was carried out using PBMCs. The V call is TRBV27, the J call TRBJ2-1; 10 bases are shared with TRBD2. The receptor was derived from a male donor in good health and CMV-seropositive. The CDR3, as DNA: TGTGCCAGCAGTCTGAGCGGGGGGGAACACAATGAGCAGTTCTTC. It is translated as CASSLSGGEHNEQFF.